This is a list of T cell receptor beta chains from one sample in a study of early T cells in non-severe SARS-CoV-2 infection. Each CDR3 protein is one row after TCRdb ran MiXCR on the 5' RACE reads. Here the sample spans tens of thousands of distinct CDR3 sequences, roughly 15% being singletons. This material consisted of whole blood, taken at baseline. These receptors originate from an adult who was a healthcare worker with PCR-confirmed SARS-CoV-2 infection or an uninfected control (not recorded which). CDR3s include the opening cysteine and the closing phenylalanine or tryptophan. The order of the fields is J gene, D gene, V gene, clone size, CDR3 DNA, CDR3 protein. D genes are given only for firm matches. Expanded clones get a size class; other rows say once, few or many, or leave the size out.

J: TRBJ1-5
D: .
V: TRBV5-5
size: few
DNA: TGTGCCAGCAACTTTAACCCCGATCAGCCCCAGCATTTT
CDR3: CASNFNPDQPQHF

J: TRBJ1-4
D: .
V: TRBV11-2
size: few
DNA: TGTGCCAGCAGCTCCCTCTCCGGGGTTTATAATGAAAAACTGTTTTTT
CDR3: CASSSLSGVYNEKLFF

J: TRBJ2-3
D: .
V: TRBV18
size: many
DNA: TGTGCCAGCTCCCCACCGAGCACAGATACGCAGTATTTT
CDR3: CASSPPSTDTQYF

J: TRBJ2-3
D: TRBD1
V: TRBV12-3/TRBV12-4
size: few
DNA: TGTGCCAGCAGGCTTGGACAGGGCCGAGCAGATACGCAGTATTTT
CDR3: CASRLGQGRADTQYF

J: TRBJ2-7
D: TRBD2
V: TRBV4-2
size: .
DNA: TGTGCCAGCAGCCTCCAACGCGGGGGGTACTACGAGCAGTACTTC
CDR3: CASSLQRGGYYEQYF

J: TRBJ2-1
D: .
V: TRBV2
size: .
DNA: TGTGCCAGCAGTGAAACCCAGTACAATGAGCAGTTCTTC
CDR3: CASSETQYNEQFF

J: TRBJ2-3
D: TRBD2
V: TRBV20-1
size: .
DNA: TGCAGTGTAGGGAGGGGCACAGATACGCAGTATTTT
CDR3: CSVGRGTDTQYF

J: TRBJ2-6
D: .
V: TRBV28
size: .
DNA: TGTGCCAGCACCCACCCCGGGTCCCCTGGGGCCAACGTCCTGACTTTC
CDR3: CASTHPGSPGANVLTF

J: TRBJ2-1
D: TRBD1
V: TRBV20-1
size: few
DNA: TGCAGTGCTAGGAAACAGGGGGATGAGCAGTTCTTC
CDR3: CSARKQGDEQFF

J: TRBJ2-1
D: .
V: TRBV4-1
size: .
DNA: TGCGCCAGCAGCCAAGTGGCAGGGAACCATGAGCAGTTCTTC
CDR3: CASSQVAGNHEQFF

J: TRBJ2-2
D: .
V: TRBV6-2/TRBV6-3
size: .
DNA: TGTGCCAGCAGTTTGGGGCGTCCCGGGGAGCTGTTTTTT
CDR3: CASSLGRPGELFF

J: TRBJ2-5
D: TRBD1
V: TRBV10-3
size: many
DNA: TGTGCCATCAGTGAAGACAGGGGGCCGGAGACCCAGTACTTC
CDR3: CAISEDRGPETQYF

J: TRBJ2-3
D: TRBD2
V: TRBV29-1
size: few
DNA: TGCAGCGTTGAGAGGGTAGCGGGGGGCCAAGATACGCAGTATTTT
CDR3: CSVERVAGGQDTQYF

J: TRBJ1-2
D: .
V: TRBV28
size: many
DNA: TGTGCCAGCAGTTTAAGCGGTCGAGCTAACTATGGCTACACCTTC
CDR3: CASSLSGRANYGYTF

J: TRBJ2-3
D: TRBD1
V: TRBV7-9
size: few
DNA: TGTGCCAGCAGCCCGACATGGGGACAGCGGACAGATACGCAGTATTTT
CDR3: CASSPTWGQRTDTQYF

J: TRBJ2-5
D: TRBD2
V: TRBV20-1
size: .
DNA: TGCAGTGCTAGGGGGCGGGAGGCTCAAGAGACCCAGTACTTC
CDR3: CSARGREAQETQYF

J: TRBJ2-2
D: TRBD1
V: TRBV3-1
size: .
DNA: TGTGCCAGCAGCCAAGCACAGGGGACCGGGGAGCTGTTTTTT
CDR3: CASSQAQGTGELFF

J: TRBJ2-7
D: .
V: TRBV18
size: many
DNA: TGTGCCAGCTCACTGGATAAGCCCTCCGAGCAGTACTTC
CDR3: CASSLDKPSEQYF

J: TRBJ2-1
D: .
V: TRBV12-3/TRBV12-4
size: many
DNA: TGTGCCAGCAGTCCGAGCCGAGAGCAGTTCTTC
CDR3: CASSPSREQFF

J: TRBJ1-6
D: .
V: TRBV27
size: .
DNA: TGTGCCAGCAGTTTAGATGTGGCAAATTCACCCCTCCACTTT
CDR3: CASSLDVANSPLHF

J: TRBJ2-3
D: TRBD2
V: TRBV14
size: .
DNA: TGTGCCAGCAGCCTAGGAAGGAGTAGCGGGGGGCGTGATACGCAGTATTTT
CDR3: CASSLGRSSGGRDTQYF

J: TRBJ1-6
D: .
V: TRBV19
size: few
DNA: TGTGCCAGTAGTATATCGCAGGCGACCATTTCACCCCTCCACTTT
CDR3: CASSISQATISPLHF

J: TRBJ2-7
D: TRBD2
V: TRBV20-1
size: few
DNA: TGCAGTGCTACCCGCCTCGGGCGGGAGATTTACGAGCAGTACTTC
CDR3: CSATRLGREIYEQYF

J: TRBJ2-5
D: TRBD2
V: TRBV7-6
size: few
DNA: TGTGCCAGCAGCGCCGGACTAGCGGCGACCCAGTACTTC
CDR3: CASSAGLAATQYF

J: TRBJ2-7
D: .
V: TRBV15
size: few
DNA: TGTGCCACCAGCAGAGATGCCAGGGTGGACGAGCAGTACTTC
CDR3: CATSRDARVDEQYF

J: TRBJ1-5
D: .
V: TRBV11-2
size: many
DNA: TGTGCCAGCAGCTTGGACAGCAATCAGCCCCAGCATTTT
CDR3: CASSLDSNQPQHF

J: TRBJ2-3
D: .
V: TRBV5-1
size: few
DNA: TGCGCCAGCAGCTTGCGAGGACAGAGCACAGATACGCAGTATTTT
CDR3: CASSLRGQSTDTQYF

J: TRBJ2-3
D: .
V: TRBV14
size: .
DNA: TGTGCCAGCAGCCAAGATTATGCTAGCACAGATACGCAGTATTTT
CDR3: CASSQDYASTDTQYF

J: TRBJ2-3
D: .
V: TRBV2
size: .
DNA: TGTGCCAGCTTACCCCTCACAGATACGCAGTATTTT
CDR3: CASLPLTDTQYF

J: TRBJ2-7
D: TRBD1
V: TRBV7-9
size: .
DNA: TGTGCCAGCAGTCTACGGACAGGGAGCAATCGTGAGCAGTACTTC
CDR3: CASSLRTGSNREQYF

J: TRBJ1-2
D: .
V: TRBV27
size: .
DNA: TGTGCCAGCAGTTTATCGGGCGGAGTACGGCGCTATGGCTACACCTTC
CDR3: CASSLSGGVRRYGYTF